A single sample gave rise to the 21 T cell receptor beta chains below, sequenced in a study of vaccination effects on CD4 cells after COVID-19. Which antigens these TCRs recognize remains unknown. A 10-day culture period preceded the isolation of CD4+ T cells. TCRdb keeps only in-frame clones here, not all; method: immunoSEQ multiplex PCR. Found here are around 46,000 clones, around 67% of them singletons; the top ten hold 4.5% to 6%. The sequences come from CD4+ T cells from PBMCs cultured without peptide, collected before COVID-19 vaccination. Source of these receptors: a human donor who received a COVID-19 vaccine.

The chain has TRBV7-8 and TRBJ2-6, with a possible D match to TRBD2 (5 bases). The CDR3 spans 18 residues. Trimming took 3 bases from V and 4 from J, leaving 19 bases between them. The V gene's germline CDR1 is SGHVS and CDR2 FQNEAQ. The CDR3 nucleotides read TGTGCCAGCAGCTTCCGAGGGCTTGAGTACTCCGGGGCCAACGTCCTGACTTTC. It is translated as CASSFRGLEYSGANVLTF.

The chain employs TRBV15 and TRBJ2-3, with no clear D. This CDR3 comprises 13 residues. V dropped 0 bases and J dropped 7 bases, with 8 bases sitting between them. CDR1 is LNHNV and CDR2 is YYDKDF in the germline V gene (reference sequence). The CDR3 DNA reads as TGTGCCACCAGCAGAGATAGCCCTAATACGCAGTATTTT. It specifies CATSRDSPNTQYF.

The chain carries TRBV4-1 and TRBJ2-2; 8 bases line up with TRBD1. The germline V gene encodes CDR1 MGHRA and CDR2 YSYEKL. This CDR3 comprises 18 residues. Germline trimming cut 2 bases from V and 1 base from J; bases unmatched to any gene: 9. CDR3 in amino acids: CASSQSRRQGLNTGELFF. For the CDR3, the DNA is TGCGCCAGCAGCCAATCACGGAGACAGGGGTTGAACACCGGGGAGCTGTTTTTT.

The chain recombines TRBV28 with TRBJ1-3; maybe TRBD1 (5 bases). Germline V lookup: CDR1 MDHEN, CDR2 SYDVKM. The CDR3 is 14 amino acids. The germline V and J ends were trimmed by 7 bases and 0 bases, with 10 bases remaining between them. CDR3 loop: CASTDGTSGNTIYF. The CDR3 DNA follows: TGTGCCAGCACCGACGGGACCTCTGGAAACACCATATATTTT.

J is TRBJ2-2 and V is TRBV12-5; tentative D call: TRBD2 (5 bases). The CDR3 is 15 residues long. V lost 6 bases to trimming and J lost 1 base, with 12 bases between them. The germline gives CDR1 LGHNT, CDR2 FRNRAP. For the CDR3, the DNA is TGTGCTAGTGGGTCGGGTCGGGGGAACACCGGGGAGCTGTTTTTT. This gives the protein CASGSGRGNTGELFF.

V and J are TRBV30 and TRBJ1-2; TRBD1 agrees at 7 bases. The V and J ends lost 4 bases and 8 bases, in that order; junction bases with no gene match: 10. This CDR3 spans 13 amino acids. From germline, CDR1 is GTSNPN and CDR2 SVGIG (reference sequence). The CDR3 reads CAWTRTGRRGYTF. Written as DNA, the CDR3 is TGTGCCTGGACTAGGACAGGTCGACGCGGCTACACCTTC.

This chain connects TRBV5-1 to TRBJ2-7, with D maybe TRBD2 (7 bases). There are 16 residues in the CDR3. V lost 5 bases and J 1 base, leaving 19 bases between the germline ends. CDR1 is SGHRS and CDR2 is YFSETQ in the germline V gene. The CDR3 loop reads CASSRGAGAQSYEQYF. In DNA form, the CDR3 reads TGCGCCAGCAGTCGGGGGGCGGGGGCCCAGTCCTACGAGCAGTACTTC.

The V and J genes are TRBV20-1 and TRBJ1-2; D call uncertain. Germline CDR1 reads DFQATT; CDR2 reads SNEGSKA (reference sequence). This CDR3 region has 11 residues. V dropped 6 bases and J dropped 8 bases, with 13 bases sitting between them. The CDR3 DNA follows: TGCAGTGCAAGGAACGCTGGAGGCTACACCTTC. Protein product: CSARNAGGYTF.

The chain combines TRBV30 with TRBJ2-7; 7 nucleotides match TRBD2. This CDR3 has 13 amino acids. V gave up 4 bases and J gave up 5 bases; unmatched junction bases: 8. The germline V gene has CDR1 GTSNPN and CDR2 SVGIG (reference sequence). This CDR3 reads CAWNHGGYHEQYF. The CDR3 DNA reads TGTGCCTGGAATCACGGGGGGTACCACGAGCAGTACTTC.

V and J are TRBV7-2 and TRBJ1-6, with a weak D call TRBD1 (5 bases). The germline gives CDR1 SGHTA, CDR2 FQGNSA. There are 15 residues in the CDR3. V lost 7 bases to trimming and J lost 9 bases, with 19 bases between them. Here the CDR3 reads CASTLGAGVSSPLHF. In DNA, the CDR3 is TGTGCCAGCACCCTTGGGGCCGGGGTTAGTTCACCCCTCCACTTT. The full variable domain, its missing parts supplied by reference TRBV7-2 and TRBJ1-6, is GAGVSQSPSNKVTEKGKDVELRCDPISGHTALYWYRQSLGQGLEFLIYFQGNSAPDKSGLPSDRFSAERTGGSVSTLTIQRTQQEDSAVYLCASTLGAGVSSPLHFGNGTRLTVT.

V and J are TRBV29-1 and TRBJ2-2; 10 nucleotides align to TRBD2. Germline assignment: CDR1 SQVTM and CDR2 ANQGSEA. This CDR3 comprises 16 residues. Unmatched junction bases numbered 5, after V lost 1 base and J lost 3 bases. The CDR3 loop is CSVEAVAGGHTGELFF. As DNA, the CDR3 is TGCAGCGTTGAAGCTGTAGCGGGGGGCCACACCGGGGAGCTGTTTTTT.

The chain has TRBV5-6 and TRBJ1-6, with TRBD1 matching 8 bases. Germline trimming cut 4 bases from V and 7 bases from J; bases unmatched to any gene: 13. Germline V CDR1 and CDR2: SGHDT, YYEEEE. The CDR3 consists of 17 residues. In DNA, the CDR3 is TGTGCCAGCAGCCCACTTTGGACAGGGCGGGGGAATTCACCCCTCCACTTT. Translating gives CASSPLWTGRGNSPLHF.

This chain connects TRBV10-3 to TRBJ1-2; no clear D gene. The length of the CDR3 is 14 residues. Germline V CDR1 and CDR2: ENHRY, SYGVKD. V was clipped by 4 bases and J by 8 bases, with 17 bases between them. The CDR3 is CAISVTSNSGGYTF. The DNA of the CDR3 is TGTGCCATCAGTGTGACCTCTAATTCCGGGGGCTACACCTTC.

This chain joins TRBV18 and TRBJ2-1, with D perhaps TRBD1 or TRBD2 (5 bases each). V lost 8 bases, J lost 4 bases, and 18 bases lay in between. The CDR3 totals 15 residues. Germline V gene data show CDR1 as KGHSH and CDR2 as LQKENI. In DNA, the CDR3 is TGTGCCAGCAAACCACCGAGGGGATCGTACAATGAGCAGTTCTTC. Its protein is CASKPPRGSYNEQFF.

The chain employs TRBV4-1 and TRBJ2-1, with no clear D. V was trimmed by 0 bases and J by 7 bases, leaving 13 bases between them. Germline values: CDR1 MGHRA, CDR2 YSYEKL. The CDR3 is 15 amino acids. DNA for the CDR3: TGCGCCAGCAGCCAAGATACGGCAGGCTGGAATGAGCAGTTCTTC. As protein: CASSQDTAGWNEQFF.

The chain combines TRBV4-3 with TRBJ1-3; no clear D gene. V shed 0 bases and J shed 4 bases, with 10 bases lying between them. Germline CDR1 reads LGHNA; CDR2 reads YSLEER. CDR3 size: 15 residues. The CDR3 DNA reads as TGCGCCAGCAGCCAAGATCCCCAGTCAGGAAACACCATATATTTT. It codes for CASSQDPQSGNTIYF.

The genes are TRBV28 and TRBJ2-7; maybe TRBD1 (6 bases). Deletions cut 6 bases from V and 2 bases from J, with 17 bases between. The CDR3 contains 15 residues. Germline CDR1 and CDR2: MDHEN and SYDVKM. The CDR3 nucleotides read TGTGCCAGCAGCCCTACAGGGTTGAGGGCCTACGAGCAGTACTTC. Its protein product is CASSPTGLRAYEQYF.

This clone was counted between two and nine times. The chain is built from TRBV5-1 and TRBJ1-6, with TRBD1 matching 7 bases. Germline lookup yields CDR1 SGHRS and CDR2 YFSETQ. V lost 4 bases and J lost 7; bases outside the gene matches: 5. This CDR3 has 14 residues. The CDR3 region has the DNA TGCGCCAGCAGCCCGGGACAGATGAATTCACCCCTCCACTTT. This sequence encodes CASSPGQMNSPLHF.

A few counts support this clone. The chain joins TRBV7-9 to TRBJ2-1; 12 nucleotides match TRBD1. The trim removed 0 bases at V and 7 bases at J, leaving 7 bases unmatched. CDR3 length: 17 amino acids. In germline, CDR1 is SEHNR, CDR2 FQNEAQ (reference sequence). CDR3 region: CASSLAGTGGAGNEQFF. The CDR3, as DNA: TGTGCCAGCAGCTTAGCCGGGACAGGGGGCGCGGGGAATGAGCAGTTCTTC.

V and J are TRBV7-9 and TRBJ2-1, with 8 bases matching TRBD1. The CDR3 loop spans 15 amino acids. The germline V gene encodes CDR1 SEHNR and CDR2 FQNEAQ (reference sequence). V lost 5 bases, J lost 4 bases, and 7 bases stayed unmatched. CDR3 DNA: TGTGCCAGCAGCACTTGGACAGGGAAATACAATGAGCAGTTCTTC. It yields the protein CASSTWTGKYNEQFF.

This clone was detected a few times. This chain connects TRBV6-4 to TRBJ2-3; 10 positions match TRBD1. Per germline, CDR1 MRHNA and CDR2 SNTAGT. Trimming removed 2 bases from V and 4 bases from J; junction bases left unmatched: 3. The CDR3 runs 15 residues. For the CDR3, the DNA is TGTGCCAGCAGTGACGTGACAGGGGGCGCAGATACGCAGTATTTT. This encodes CASSDVTGGADTQYF.